This TCR beta chain comes out of a study of blood T cell repertoires in COVID-19. Clones were sequenced by immunoSEQ multiplex PCR, and TCRdb holds only the in-frame ones, with some missing. The sample lists about 98,000 clones; around 73% were seen once. V was shortened by 1 base and J by 0 bases, with 19 bases between the two germline ends. The germline gives CDR1 WSHSY, CDR2 SAAADI. CDR3 length: 19 amino acids. The sequence was obtained from a man in his sixties with active or convalescent COVID-19. Specimen: peripheral blood. J is TRBJ1-5 and V is TRBV10-2, with TRBD1 as a possible D gene (5 bases). CDR3 region: CASSELYGQGVDSNQPQHF. DNA for the CDR3: TGCGCCAGCAGTGAGTTGTATGGGCAGGGCGTCGATAGCAATCAGCCCCAGCATTTT.